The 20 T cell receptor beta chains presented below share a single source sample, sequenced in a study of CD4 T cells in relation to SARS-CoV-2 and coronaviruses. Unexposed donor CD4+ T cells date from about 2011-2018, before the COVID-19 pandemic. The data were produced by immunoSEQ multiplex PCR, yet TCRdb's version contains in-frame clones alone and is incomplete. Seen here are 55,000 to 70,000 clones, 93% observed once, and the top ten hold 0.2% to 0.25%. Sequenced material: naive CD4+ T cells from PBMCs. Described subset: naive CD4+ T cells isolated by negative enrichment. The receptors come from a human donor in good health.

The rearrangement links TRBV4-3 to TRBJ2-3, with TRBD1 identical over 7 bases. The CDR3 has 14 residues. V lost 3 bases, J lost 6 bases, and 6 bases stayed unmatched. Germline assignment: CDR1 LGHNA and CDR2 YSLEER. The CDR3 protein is CASSHAQGPDTQYF. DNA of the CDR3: TGCGCCAGCAGCCATGCACAGGGGCCTGATACGCAGTATTTT.

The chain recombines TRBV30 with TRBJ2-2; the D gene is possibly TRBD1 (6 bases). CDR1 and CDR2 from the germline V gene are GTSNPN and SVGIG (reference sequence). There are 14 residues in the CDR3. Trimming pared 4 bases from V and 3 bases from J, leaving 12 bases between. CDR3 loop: CAWNNRVDTGELFF. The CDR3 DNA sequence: TGTGCCTGGAATAACAGGGTGGACACCGGGGAGCTGTTTTTT. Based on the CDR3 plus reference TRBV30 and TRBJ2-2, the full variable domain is SQTIHQWPATLVQPVGSPLSLECTVEGTSNPNLYWYRQAAGRGLQLLFYSVGIGQISSEVPQNLSASRPQDRQFILSSKKLLLSDSGFYLCAWNNRVDTGELFFGEGSRLTVL.

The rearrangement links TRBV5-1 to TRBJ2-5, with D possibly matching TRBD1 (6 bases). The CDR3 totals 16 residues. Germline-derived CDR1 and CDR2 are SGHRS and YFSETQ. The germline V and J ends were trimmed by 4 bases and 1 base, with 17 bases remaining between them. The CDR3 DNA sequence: TGCGCCAGCAGCACCCTTACAGGGTTAAGCCAAGAGACCCAGTACTTC. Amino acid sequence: CASSTLTGLSQETQYF. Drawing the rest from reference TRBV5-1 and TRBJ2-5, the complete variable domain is KAGVTQTPRYLIKTRGQQVTLSCSPISGHRSVSWYQQTPGQGLQFLFEYFSETQRNKGNFPGRFSGRQFSNSRSEMNVSTLELGDSALYLCASSTLTGLSQETQYFGPGTRLLVL.

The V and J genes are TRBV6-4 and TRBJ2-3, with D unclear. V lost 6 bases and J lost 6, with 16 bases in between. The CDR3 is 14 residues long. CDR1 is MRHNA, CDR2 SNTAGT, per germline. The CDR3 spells CASSPDPSSDTQYF. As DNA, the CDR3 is TGTGCCAGCAGCCCGGACCCGTCATCGGATACGCAGTATTTT.

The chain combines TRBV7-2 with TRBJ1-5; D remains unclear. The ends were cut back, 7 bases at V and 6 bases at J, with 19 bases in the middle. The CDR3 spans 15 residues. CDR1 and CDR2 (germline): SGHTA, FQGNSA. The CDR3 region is CASTSRPIEVQPQHF. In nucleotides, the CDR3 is TGTGCCAGCACATCCAGACCCATAGAGGTTCAGCCCCAGCATTTT.

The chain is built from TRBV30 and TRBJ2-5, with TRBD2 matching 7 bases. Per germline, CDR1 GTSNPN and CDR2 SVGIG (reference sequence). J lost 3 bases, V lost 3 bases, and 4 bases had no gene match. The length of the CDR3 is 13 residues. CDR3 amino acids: CAWSEAGKETQYF. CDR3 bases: TGTGCCTGGAGCGAAGCGGGGAAAGAGACCCAGTACTTC.

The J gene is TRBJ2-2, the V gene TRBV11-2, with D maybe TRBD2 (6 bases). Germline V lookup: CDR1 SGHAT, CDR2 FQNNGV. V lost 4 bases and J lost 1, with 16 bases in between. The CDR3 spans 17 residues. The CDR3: CASSYQSGPGNTGELFF. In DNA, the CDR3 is TGTGCCAGCAGCTACCAAAGCGGGCCGGGGAACACCGGGGAGCTGTTTTTT.

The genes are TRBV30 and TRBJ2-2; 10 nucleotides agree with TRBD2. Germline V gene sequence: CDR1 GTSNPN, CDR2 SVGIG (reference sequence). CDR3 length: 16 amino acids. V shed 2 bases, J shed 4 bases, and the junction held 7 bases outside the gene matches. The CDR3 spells CAWSIRTSGVTGELFF. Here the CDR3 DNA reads TGTGCCTGGAGTATCAGGACTAGCGGAGTCACCGGGGAGCTGTTTTTT.

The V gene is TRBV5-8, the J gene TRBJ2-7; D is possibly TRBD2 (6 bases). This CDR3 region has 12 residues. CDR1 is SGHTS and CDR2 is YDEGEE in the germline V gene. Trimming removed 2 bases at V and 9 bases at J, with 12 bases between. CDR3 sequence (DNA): TGTGCCAGCAGCTTCCTATGGGGAGGGCAGTACTTC. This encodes CASSFLWGGQYF.

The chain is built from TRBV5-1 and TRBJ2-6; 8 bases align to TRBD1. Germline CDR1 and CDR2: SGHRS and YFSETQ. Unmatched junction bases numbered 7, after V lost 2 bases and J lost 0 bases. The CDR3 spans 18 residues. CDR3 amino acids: CASSFLTGATSGANVLTF. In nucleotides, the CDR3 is TGCGCCAGCAGCTTTTTGACAGGGGCAACCTCTGGGGCCAACGTCCTGACTTTC.

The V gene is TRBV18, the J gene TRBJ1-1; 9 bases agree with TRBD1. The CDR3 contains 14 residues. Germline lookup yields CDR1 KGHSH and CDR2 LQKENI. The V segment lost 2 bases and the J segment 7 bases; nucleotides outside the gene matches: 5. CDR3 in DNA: TGTGCCAGCTCACCAGACAGGGGGAATATTGAAGCTTTCTTT. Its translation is CASSPDRGNIEAFF.

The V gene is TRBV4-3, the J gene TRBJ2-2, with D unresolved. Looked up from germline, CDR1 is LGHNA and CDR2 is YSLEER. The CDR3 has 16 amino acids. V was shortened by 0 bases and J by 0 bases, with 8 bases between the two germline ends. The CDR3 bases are TGCGCCAGCAGCCAAGATTCGGCAACGAACACCGGGGAGCTGTTTTTT. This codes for CASSQDSATNTGELFF.

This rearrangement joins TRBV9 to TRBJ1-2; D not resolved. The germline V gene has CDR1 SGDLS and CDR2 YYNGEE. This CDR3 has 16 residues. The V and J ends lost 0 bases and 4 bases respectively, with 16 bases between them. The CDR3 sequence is CASSVGPPGSGYGYTF. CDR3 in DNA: TGTGCCAGCAGCGTAGGTCCTCCGGGGTCGGGCTATGGCTACACCTTC.

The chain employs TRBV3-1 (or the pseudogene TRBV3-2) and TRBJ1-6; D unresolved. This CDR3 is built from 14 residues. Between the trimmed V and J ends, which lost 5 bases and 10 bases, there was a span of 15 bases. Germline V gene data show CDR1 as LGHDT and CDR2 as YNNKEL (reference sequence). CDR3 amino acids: CASSYGPGGSPLHF. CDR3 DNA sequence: TGTGCCAGCAGCTACGGGCCTGGAGGCTCACCCCTCCACTTT.

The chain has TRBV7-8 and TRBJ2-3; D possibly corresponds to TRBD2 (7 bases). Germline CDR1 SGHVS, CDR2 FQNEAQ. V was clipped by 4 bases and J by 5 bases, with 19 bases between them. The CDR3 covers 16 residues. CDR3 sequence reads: CASSSMGGARRDTQYF. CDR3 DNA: TGTGCCAGCAGCTCTATGGGGGGGGCAAGAAGAGATACGCAGTATTTT.

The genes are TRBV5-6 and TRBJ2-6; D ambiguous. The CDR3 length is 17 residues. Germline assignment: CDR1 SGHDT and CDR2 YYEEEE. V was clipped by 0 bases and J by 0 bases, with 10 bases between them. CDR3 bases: TGTGCCAGCAGCTTGGGCCTCTTACACTCTGGGGCCAACGTCCTGACTTTC. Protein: CASSLGLLHSGANVLTF.

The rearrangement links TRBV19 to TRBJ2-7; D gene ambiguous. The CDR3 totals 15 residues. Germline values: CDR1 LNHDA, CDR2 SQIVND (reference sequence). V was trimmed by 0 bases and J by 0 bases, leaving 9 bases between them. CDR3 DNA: TGTGCCAGTAGTATAGATCAGCCCGGCTCCTACGAGCAGTACTTC. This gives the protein CASSIDQPGSYEQYF.

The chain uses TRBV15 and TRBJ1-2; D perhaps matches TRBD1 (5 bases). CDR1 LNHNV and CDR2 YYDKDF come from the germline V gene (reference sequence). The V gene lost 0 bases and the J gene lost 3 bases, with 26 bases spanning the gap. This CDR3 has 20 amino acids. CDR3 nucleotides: TGTGCCACCAGCAGAGACTTATTGGTAGGGATCAACCTCAGGGACTATGGCTACACCTTC. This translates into CATSRDLLVGINLRDYGYTF.

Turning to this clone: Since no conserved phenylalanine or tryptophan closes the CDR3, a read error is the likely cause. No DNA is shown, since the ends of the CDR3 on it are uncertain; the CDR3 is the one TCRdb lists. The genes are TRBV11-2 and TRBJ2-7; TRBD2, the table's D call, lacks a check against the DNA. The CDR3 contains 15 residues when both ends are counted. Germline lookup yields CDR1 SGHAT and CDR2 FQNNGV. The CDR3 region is CASSFASQAGGPHHI.

CDR3 coding DNA: TGTGCCAGCAGACCCTCTTTAGACGGAGGCTACGAGCAGTACTTC. Protein product: CASRPSLDGGYEQYF. V is TRBV6-6 and J is TRBJ2-7; a possible D gene is TRBD2 (5 bases). The CDR3 is made up of 15 amino acids. Germline V gives CDR1 MNHNY, CDR2 SVGAGI (reference sequence). The V and J ends lost 6 bases and 3 bases respectively, with 18 bases between them.